The clone carrying this T cell receptor (beta chain) was seen a handful of times. Its antigen remains unidentified. These data come from a study of response to subunit inactivated influenza vaccine. TCRdb reanalysed the RT-PCR reads using MiXCR and keeps one entry per CDR3 protein. The sample contains a few hundred thousand distinct CDR3 sequences, approximately 7.2% of which appear only once. Notes on the study in general: Authors suggested each seasonal flu vaccination may recruit only limited numbers of new T cells.

Germline assignment: CDR1 MGHRA and CDR2 YSYEKL. This CDR3 contains 16 residues. Trimming removed 1 base from V and 0 bases from J, with 10 bases in between. Specimen: PBMCs from blood, collected approximately 25 months after vaccination. This chain links TRBV4-1 with TRBJ1-5, with TRBD1 as a possible D gene (5 bases). This TCR was recovered from a man aged 45-69 years who received an inactivated influenza vaccine. The CDR3 protein is CASSQGTGFSNQPQHF. CDR3 sequence (DNA): TGCGCCAGCAGCCAAGGTACAGGTTTTAGCAATCAGCCCCAGCATTTT.